The 18 T cell receptor beta chains given below trace back to one sample, sequenced in a study of cytomegalovirus exposure and HLA in healthy donors. Method: immunoSEQ multiplex PCR; TCRdb's copy keeps in-frame clones and lacks some. The profile shows approximately 270,000 clones, roughly 85% of them singletons. What was sequenced was PBMCs. These TCRs come from a woman aged 18-29 years in good health and CMV-seronegative.

The genes are TRBV5-1 and TRBJ1-1; a weak D match, TRBD1 (5 bases). The germline V gene has CDR1 SGHRS and CDR2 YFSETQ. Trimming removed 6 bases at V and 0 bases at J, with 15 bases between. The CDR3 totals 15 residues. Here the CDR3 reads CASNFGGPLNTEAFF. In DNA form, the CDR3 reads TGCGCCAGCAACTTCGGGGGTCCCTTGAACACTGAAGCTTTCTTT.

The V call is TRBV7-2, the J call TRBJ2-1; 10 bases fit TRBD2. The CDR3 is 15 residues long. V gave up 5 bases and J gave up 10 bases; unmatched junction bases: 11. Germline assignment: CDR1 SGHTA and CDR2 FQGNSA. CDR3 sequence: CASSPSASGSGEQFF. CDR3 bases: TGTGCCAGCAGCCCTAGTGCTAGCGGGAGTGGCGAGCAGTTCTTC.

CDR3: CASSFRQGGDTQYF. CDR3 sequence (DNA): TGTGCCAGCAGCTTTCGACAGGGAGGAGATACGCAGTATTTT. V is TRBV7-2 and J is TRBJ2-3, with a weak D call TRBD1 (7 bases). CDR1 and CDR2 from the germline V gene are SGHTA and FQGNSA. The CDR3 contains 14 residues. V was clipped by 3 bases and J by 5 bases, with 12 bases between them.

This chain links TRBV11-2 with TRBJ2-3, with 9 bases matching TRBD2. The V gene's germline CDR1 is SGHAT and CDR2 FQNNGV. Unmatched junction bases numbered 3, after V lost 0 bases and J lost 2 bases. This CDR3 is built from 16 residues. The CDR3 nucleotides are TGTGCCAGCAGCTTAGAGGCTAGCGGGAACACAGATACGCAGTATTTT. It translates to CASSLEASGNTDTQYF.

V usage is TRBV5-1 and J usage is TRBJ2-7; no clear D. This CDR3 region has 15 residues. Trimming pared 0 bases from V and 4 bases from J, leaving 14 bases between. Germline CDR1 is SGHRS and CDR2 is YFSETQ. The chain's CDR3 is CASSLGVGTAYEQYF. The CDR3 DNA sequence: TGCGCCAGCAGCTTGGGGGTGGGCACAGCTTACGAGCAGTACTTC.

The V and J genes are TRBV19 and TRBJ2-7, with 12 bases identical to TRBD1. Germline V gene data show CDR1 as LNHDA and CDR2 as SQIVND (reference sequence). The V and J ends lost 8 bases and 6 bases, in that order; junction bases with no gene match: 8. The CDR3 extends over 14 amino acids. This chain's CDR3 is CASGLGTGGGEQYF. CDR3 bases: TGTGCCAGTGGGCTTGGGACAGGGGGCGGCGAGCAGTACTTC.

The gene calls are TRBV5-5 and TRBJ1-2, with D perhaps TRBD1 (5 bases). The CDR3 totals 17 residues. The germline V gene has CDR1 SGHKS and CDR2 YYEKEE (reference sequence). V gave up 2 bases and J gave up 3 bases, with 20 bases separating them. The CDR3 DNA reads as TGTGCCAGCAGCTTCGCAGGGTATGGATTCGGCGACTATGGCTACACCTTC. Its protein product is CASSFAGYGFGDYGYTF.

The chain carries TRBV30 and TRBJ2-1; 8 bases fit TRBD2. CDR1 is GTSNPN and CDR2 is SVGIG in the germline V gene (reference sequence). The CDR3 covers 14 residues. J was trimmed by 7 bases and V by 2 bases; bases with no gene match: 7. CDR3 residues: CAWSPAGGRNEQFF. Written as DNA, the CDR3 is TGTGCCTGGAGTCCTGCGGGAGGTAGGAATGAGCAGTTCTTC.

The gene calls are TRBV5-1 and TRBJ2-7, with TRBD2 matching over 14 bases. This CDR3 spans 19 amino acids. V trimming: 4 bases; J trimming: 3 bases; junction bases outside the gene matches: 15. Germline V gene sequence: CDR1 SGHRS, CDR2 YFSETQ. As DNA, the CDR3 is TGCGCCAGCAGCCCGCGACTAGCGGGGGGGCGGAAGTCCTACTACGAGCAGTACTTC. This sequence encodes CASSPRLAGGRKSYYEQYF. Full variable domain (missing parts from reference TRBV5-1 and TRBJ2-7): KAGVTQTPRYLIKTRGQQVTLSCSPISGHRSVSWYQQTPGQGLQFLFEYFSETQRNKGNFPGRFSGRQFSNSRSEMNVSTLELGDSALYLCASSPRLAGGRKSYYEQYFGPGTRLTVT.

The CDR3 coding sequence is TGTGCCAGCAGCTCCTATGCAGATACGCAGTATTTT. Translating gives CASSSYADTQYF. V usage is TRBV6-5 and J usage is TRBJ2-3; D is unresolved. CDR1 is MNHEY and CDR2 is SVGAGI in the germline V gene. Deletions cut 6 bases from V and 4 bases from J, with 8 bases between. This CDR3 comprises 12 residues.

This chain uses TRBV4-2 with TRBJ1-5, with unresolved D. Trimming stripped 0 bases from V and 0 bases from J, with 9 bases between. The CDR3 length is 16 residues. The V gene's germline CDR1 is LGHNA and CDR2 YNFKEQ. In DNA form, the CDR3 reads TGTGCCAGCAGCCAAGAAGAAGCTTATAGCAATCAGCCCCAGCATTTT. It yields the protein CASSQEEAYSNQPQHF.

The genes are TRBV28 and TRBJ1-2; D not resolved. The CDR3 totals 14 residues. Per the germline V gene, CDR1 is MDHEN and CDR2 is SYDVKM. V was clipped by 3 bases and J by 4 bases, with 12 bases between them. The CDR3 DNA follows: TGTGCCAGCAGTTTGATATTCCAGTCCTATGGCTACACCTTC. Protein sequence: CASSLIFQSYGYTF.

V gene TRBV2 combines with J gene TRBJ2-7; 7 nucleotides line up with TRBD1. Unmatched junction bases numbered 8, after V lost 2 bases and J lost 7 bases. CDR1 and CDR2 from the germline V gene are SNHLY and FYNNEI. This CDR3 spans 14 amino acids. In DNA form, the CDR3 reads TGTGCCAGCAGTGAATCTACAGGGGTGGGGGAGCAGTACTTC. Its translation: CASSESTGVGEQYF.

This rearrangement joins TRBV2 to TRBJ1-2; TRBD1 matches at 7 bases. The CDR3 contains 15 residues. The V gene's germline CDR1 is SNHLY and CDR2 FYNNEI. Trimming cost V 4 bases and J 1 base; bases outside gene matches: 6. The CDR3 region is CASSGTGTGNYGYTF. CDR3 sequence (DNA): TGTGCCAGCAGTGGGACAGGTACAGGTAACTATGGCTACACCTTC.

The chain combines TRBV5-4 with TRBJ2-1, with 16 bases fitting TRBD2. V lost 4 bases and J lost 8; bases outside the gene matches: 3. This CDR3 has 15 residues. Germline CDR1 SGHNT, CDR2 YYREEE (reference sequence). CDR3 nucleotides: TGTGCCAGCAGCATGGGACTAGCGGGGGGGTATGAGCAGTTCTTC. Its protein product is CASSMGLAGGYEQFF.

The chain carries TRBV27 and TRBJ2-3, with 9 bases fitting TRBD2. The ends lost 2 bases at V and 6 bases at J; junction bases unmatched: 9. The CDR3 loop spans 16 amino acids. Germline V gives CDR1 MNHEY, CDR2 SMNVEV (reference sequence). The CDR3 protein is CASSLNGAGGLDTQYF. CDR3 coding DNA: TGTGCCAGCAGTTTAAACGGCGCGGGAGGGTTGGATACGCAGTATTTT.

This sequence joins TRBV2 and TRBJ1-1, with TRBD1 as a possible D gene (5 bases). CDR1 is SNHLY, CDR2 FYNNEI, per germline. V gave up 7 bases and J gave up 4 bases, with 13 bases separating them. CDR3 length equals 13 residues. The CDR3 spells CASTPGVVTEAFF. The CDR3, as DNA: TGTGCCAGCACGCCGGGGGTGGTCACTGAAGCTTTCTTT.

This clone was picked up one time. The J gene is TRBJ2-1, the V gene TRBV7-3; tentatively, D is TRBD2 (6 bases). V was cut by 4 bases and J by 5 bases, with 9 bases left in between. The CDR3 sequence is 13 residues long. Germline CDR1 reads SGHTA; CDR2 reads FQGTGA. The CDR3 nucleotides read TGTGCCAGCAGCTCGGGACTTAACAATGAGCAGTTCTTC. Encoded protein: CASSSGLNNEQFF.